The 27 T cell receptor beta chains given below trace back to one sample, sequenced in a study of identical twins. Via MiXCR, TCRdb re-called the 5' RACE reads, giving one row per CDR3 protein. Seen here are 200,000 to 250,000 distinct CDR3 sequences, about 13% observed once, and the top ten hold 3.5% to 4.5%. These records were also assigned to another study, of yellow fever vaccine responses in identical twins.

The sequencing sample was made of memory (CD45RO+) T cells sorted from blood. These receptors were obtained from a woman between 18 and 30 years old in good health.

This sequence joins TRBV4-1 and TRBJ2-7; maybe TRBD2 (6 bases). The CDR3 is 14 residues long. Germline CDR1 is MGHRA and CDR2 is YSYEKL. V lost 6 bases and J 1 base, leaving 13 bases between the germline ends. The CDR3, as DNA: TGCGCCAGCAGTCCTATAGCGGAGTCCTACGAGCAGTACTTC. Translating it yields CASSPIAESYEQYF.

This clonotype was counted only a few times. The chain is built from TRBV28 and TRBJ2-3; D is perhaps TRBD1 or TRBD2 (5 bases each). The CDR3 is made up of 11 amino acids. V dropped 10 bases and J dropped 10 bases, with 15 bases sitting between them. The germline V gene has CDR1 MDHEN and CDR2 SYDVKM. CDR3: CATKTASPQYF. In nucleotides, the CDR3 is TGTGCCACCAAGACAGCTAGCCCGCAGTATTTT.

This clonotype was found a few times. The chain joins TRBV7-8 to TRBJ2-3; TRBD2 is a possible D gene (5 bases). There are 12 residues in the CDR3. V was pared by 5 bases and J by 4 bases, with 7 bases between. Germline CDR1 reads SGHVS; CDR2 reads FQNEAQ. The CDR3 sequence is CASSGGADTQYF. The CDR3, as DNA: TGTGCCAGCAGCGGAGGAGCAGATACGCAGTATTTT.

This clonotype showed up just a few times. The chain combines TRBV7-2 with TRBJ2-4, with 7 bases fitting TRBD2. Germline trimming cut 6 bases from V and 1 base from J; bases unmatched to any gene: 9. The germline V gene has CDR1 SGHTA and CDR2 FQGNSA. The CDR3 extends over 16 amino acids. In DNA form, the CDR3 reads TGTGCCAGCAGTTACGGGGGAGGGCAGGCCAAAAACATTCAGTACTTC. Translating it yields CASSYGGGQAKNIQYF. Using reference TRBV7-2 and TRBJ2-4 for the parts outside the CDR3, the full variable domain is GAGVSQSPSNKVTEKGKDVELRCDPISGHTALYWYRQSLGQGLEFLIYFQGNSAPDKSGLPSDRFSAERTGGSVSTLTIQRTQQEDSAVYLCASSYGGGQAKNIQYFGAGTRLSVL.

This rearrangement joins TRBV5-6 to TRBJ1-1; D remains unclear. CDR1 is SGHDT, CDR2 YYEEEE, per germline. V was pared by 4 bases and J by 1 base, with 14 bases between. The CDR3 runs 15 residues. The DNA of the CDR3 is TGTGCCAGCAGCGGATTAGGACTCGGGAACACTGAAGCTTTCTTT. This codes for CASSGLGLGNTEAFF. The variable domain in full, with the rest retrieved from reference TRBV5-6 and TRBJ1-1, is DAGVTQSPTHLIKTRGQQVTLRCSPKSGHDTVSWYQQALGQGPQFIFQYYEEEERQRGNFPDRFSGHQFPNYSSELNVNALLLGDSALYLCASSGLGLGNTEAFFGQGTRLTVV.

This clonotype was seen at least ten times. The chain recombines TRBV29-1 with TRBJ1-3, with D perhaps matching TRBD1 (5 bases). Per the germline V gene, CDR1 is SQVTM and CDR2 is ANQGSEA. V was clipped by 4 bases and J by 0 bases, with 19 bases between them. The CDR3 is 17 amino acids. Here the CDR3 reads CSVVVGRTLRSGNTIYF. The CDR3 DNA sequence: TGCAGCGTTGTTGTGGGAAGGACACTTCGCTCTGGAAACACCATATATTTT.

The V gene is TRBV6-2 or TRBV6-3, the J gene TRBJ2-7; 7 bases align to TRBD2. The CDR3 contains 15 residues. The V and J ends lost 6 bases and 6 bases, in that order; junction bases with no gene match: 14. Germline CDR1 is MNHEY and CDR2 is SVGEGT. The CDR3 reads CASREHVAGVREQYF. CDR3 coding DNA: TGTGCCAGCAGGGAGCACGTTGCGGGAGTCCGCGAGCAGTACTTC.

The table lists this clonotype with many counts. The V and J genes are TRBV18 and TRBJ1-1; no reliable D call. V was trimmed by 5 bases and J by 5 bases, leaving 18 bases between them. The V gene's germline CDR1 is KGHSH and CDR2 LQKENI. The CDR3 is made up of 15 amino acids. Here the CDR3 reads CASSTLSELGTEAFF. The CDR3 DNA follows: TGTGCCAGCTCAACCCTCAGCGAATTGGGGACTGAAGCTTTCTTT. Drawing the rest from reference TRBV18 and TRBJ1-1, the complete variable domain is NAGVMQNPRHLVRRRGQEARLRCSPMKGHSHVYWYRQLPEEGLKFMVYLQKENIIDESGMPKERFSAEFPKEGPSILRIQQVVRGDSAAYFCASSTLSELGTEAFFGQGTRLTVV.

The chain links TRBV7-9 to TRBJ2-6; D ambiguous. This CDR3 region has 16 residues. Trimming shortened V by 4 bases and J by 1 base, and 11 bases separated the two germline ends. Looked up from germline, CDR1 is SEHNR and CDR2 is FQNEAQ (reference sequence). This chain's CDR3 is CASSSTVISGANVLTF. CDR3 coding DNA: TGTGCCAGCAGCTCGACCGTGATTTCTGGGGCCAACGTCCTGACTTTC.

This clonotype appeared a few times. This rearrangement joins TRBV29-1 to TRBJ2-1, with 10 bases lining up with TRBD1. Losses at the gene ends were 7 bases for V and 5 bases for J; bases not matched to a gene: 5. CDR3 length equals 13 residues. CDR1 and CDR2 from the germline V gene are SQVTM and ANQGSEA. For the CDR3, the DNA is TGCAGCGCCCGGGACAGGGGCCACAATGAGCAGTTCTTC. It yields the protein CSARDRGHNEQFF.

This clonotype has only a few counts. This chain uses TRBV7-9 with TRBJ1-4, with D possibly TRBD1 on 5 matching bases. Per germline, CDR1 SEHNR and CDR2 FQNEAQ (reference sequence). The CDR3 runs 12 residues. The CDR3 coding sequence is TGTGCTACGGGACGGGGAGATGAAAAACTGTTTTTT. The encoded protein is CATGRGDEKLFF.

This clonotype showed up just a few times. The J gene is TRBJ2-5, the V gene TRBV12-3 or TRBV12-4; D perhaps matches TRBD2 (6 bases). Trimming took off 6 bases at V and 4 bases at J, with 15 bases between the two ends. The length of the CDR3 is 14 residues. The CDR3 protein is CASRPTSGVETQYF. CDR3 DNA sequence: TGTGCCAGCAGGCCCACCTCGGGGGTAGAGACCCAGTACTTC.

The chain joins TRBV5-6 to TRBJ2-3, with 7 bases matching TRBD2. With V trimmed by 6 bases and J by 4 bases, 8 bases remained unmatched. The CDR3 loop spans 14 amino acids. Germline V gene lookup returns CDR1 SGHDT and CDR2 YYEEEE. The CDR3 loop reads CASTVGLGADTQYF. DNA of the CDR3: TGTGCCAGCACCGTCGGACTAGGGGCAGATACGCAGTATTTT.

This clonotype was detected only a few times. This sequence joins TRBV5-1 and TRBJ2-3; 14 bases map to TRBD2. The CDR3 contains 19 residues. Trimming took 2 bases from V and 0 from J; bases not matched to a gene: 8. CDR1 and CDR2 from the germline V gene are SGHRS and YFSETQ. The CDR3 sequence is CASSFGGTSGSTSTDTQYF. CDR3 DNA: TGCGCCAGCAGCTTTGGCGGGACTAGCGGGAGTACTAGCACAGATACGCAGTATTTT.

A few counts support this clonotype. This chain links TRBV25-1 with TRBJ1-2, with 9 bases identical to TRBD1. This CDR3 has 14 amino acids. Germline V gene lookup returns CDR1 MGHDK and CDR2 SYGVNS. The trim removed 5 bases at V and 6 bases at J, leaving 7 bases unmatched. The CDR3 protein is CASSILTGGNGYTF. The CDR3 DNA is TGTGCCAGCAGTATTTTGACAGGGGGGAATGGCTACACCTTC.

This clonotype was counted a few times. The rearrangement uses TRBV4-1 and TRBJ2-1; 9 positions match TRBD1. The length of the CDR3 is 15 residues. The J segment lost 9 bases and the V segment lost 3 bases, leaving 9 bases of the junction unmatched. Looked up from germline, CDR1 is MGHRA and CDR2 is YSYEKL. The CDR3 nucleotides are TGCGCCAGCAGCCATCCCGACAGGGGGGGAAGTGAGCAGTTCTTC. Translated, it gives CASSHPDRGGSEQFF.

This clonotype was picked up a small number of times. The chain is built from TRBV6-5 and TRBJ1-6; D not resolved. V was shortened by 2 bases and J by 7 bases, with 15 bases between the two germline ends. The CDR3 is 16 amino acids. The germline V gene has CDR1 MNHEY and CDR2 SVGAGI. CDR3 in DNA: TGTGCCAGCAGTTACCCCACCCTCCGAAGAAATTCACCCCTCCACTTT. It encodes CASSYPTLRRNSPLHF.

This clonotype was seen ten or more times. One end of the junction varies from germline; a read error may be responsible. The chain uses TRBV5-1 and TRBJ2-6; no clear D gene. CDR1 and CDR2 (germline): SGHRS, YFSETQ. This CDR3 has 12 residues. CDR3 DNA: TGTGCCAGCAGTTCTGGGGCCAACGTCCTGACTTTC. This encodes CASSSGANVLTF.

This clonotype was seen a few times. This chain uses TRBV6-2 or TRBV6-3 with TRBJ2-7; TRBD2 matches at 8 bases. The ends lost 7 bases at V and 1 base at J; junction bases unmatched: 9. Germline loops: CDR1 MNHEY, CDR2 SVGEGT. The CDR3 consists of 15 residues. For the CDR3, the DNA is TGTGCCAGCACTCCGAGCGGGAGCCAGTCCTACGAGCAGTACTTC. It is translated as CASTPSGSQSYEQYF.

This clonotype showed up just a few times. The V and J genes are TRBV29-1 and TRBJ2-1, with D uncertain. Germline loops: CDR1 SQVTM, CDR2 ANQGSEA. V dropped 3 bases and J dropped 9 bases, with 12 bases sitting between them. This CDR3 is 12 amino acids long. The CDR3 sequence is CSVDNPAGEQFF. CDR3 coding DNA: TGCAGCGTTGATAACCCTGCTGGTGAGCAGTTCTTC.

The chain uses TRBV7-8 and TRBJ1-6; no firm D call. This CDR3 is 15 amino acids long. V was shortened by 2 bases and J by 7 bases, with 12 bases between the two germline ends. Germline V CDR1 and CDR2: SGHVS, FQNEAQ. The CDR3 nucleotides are TGTGCCAGCAGCTTAATTGTGGGAAGCAATTCACCCCTCCACTTT. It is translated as CASSLIVGSNSPLHF.

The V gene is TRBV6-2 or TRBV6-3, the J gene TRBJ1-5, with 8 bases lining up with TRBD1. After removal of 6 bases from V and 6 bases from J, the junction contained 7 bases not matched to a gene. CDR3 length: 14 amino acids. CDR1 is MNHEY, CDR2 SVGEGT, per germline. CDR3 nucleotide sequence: TGTGCCAGCAGGGGCAGGGGGCTCACTCAGCCCCAGCATTTT. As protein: CASRGRGLTQPQHF.

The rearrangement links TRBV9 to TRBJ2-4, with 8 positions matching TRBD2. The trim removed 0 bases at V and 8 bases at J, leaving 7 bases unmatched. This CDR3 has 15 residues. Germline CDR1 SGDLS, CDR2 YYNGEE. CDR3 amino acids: CASSVAAGGQDIQYF. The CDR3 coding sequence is TGTGCCAGCAGCGTAGCTGCGGGGGGCCAGGACATTCAGTACTTC. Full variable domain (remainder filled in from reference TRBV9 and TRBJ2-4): DSGVTQTPKHLITATGQRVTLRCSPRSGDLSVYWYQQSLDQGLQFLIQYYNGEERAKGNILERFSAQQFPDLHSELNLSSLELGDSALYFCASSVAAGGQDIQYFGAGTRLSVL.

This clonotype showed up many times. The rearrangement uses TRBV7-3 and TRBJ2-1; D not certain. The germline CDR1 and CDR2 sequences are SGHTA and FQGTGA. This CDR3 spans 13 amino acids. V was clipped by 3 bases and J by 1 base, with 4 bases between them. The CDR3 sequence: CASSLGSYNEQFF. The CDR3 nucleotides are TGTGCCAGCAGCTTGGGTTCCTACAATGAGCAGTTCTTC.

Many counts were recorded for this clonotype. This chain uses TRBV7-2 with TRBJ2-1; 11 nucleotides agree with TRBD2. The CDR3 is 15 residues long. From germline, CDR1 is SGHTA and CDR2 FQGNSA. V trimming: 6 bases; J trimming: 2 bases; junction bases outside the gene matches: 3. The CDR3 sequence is CASSSLAGAYNEQFF. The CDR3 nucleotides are TGTGCCAGCAGTTCACTAGCGGGAGCCTACAATGAGCAGTTCTTC.

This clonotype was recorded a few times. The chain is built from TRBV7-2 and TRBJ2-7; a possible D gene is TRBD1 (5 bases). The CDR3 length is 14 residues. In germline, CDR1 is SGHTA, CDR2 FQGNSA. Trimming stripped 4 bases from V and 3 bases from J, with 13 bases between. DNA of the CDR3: TGTGCCAGCAGCTCCACAACAGGTTTCTACGAGCAGTACTTC. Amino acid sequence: CASSSTTGFYEQYF.

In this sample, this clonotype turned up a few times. DNA of the CDR3: TGCAGTGCTAGAGGGACTAGCGGACGCACAGATACGCAGTATTTT. It translates to CSARGTSGRTDTQYF. This chain links TRBV20-1 with TRBJ2-3; 10 nucleotides line up with TRBD2. V lost 1 base, J lost 1 base, and 2 bases stayed unmatched. From germline, CDR1 is DFQATT and CDR2 SNEGSKA (reference sequence). CDR3 length equals 15 residues.